This section outlines one T cell receptor (beta chain) sequence together with its context. Per the original methods: Estimation of nucleated cell counts relied on the amplification of reference gene primers. TCRdb keeps only in-frame clones here, not all; method: immunoSEQ multiplex PCR. That table is the source of V, J and clone size, and D and trimming were worked out from the DNA. The sample yields tens of thousands of clones, approximately 90% seen once. The data belong to a study of blood T cell repertoires in COVID-19. As for the study in general: COVID-19 samples, acute and convalescent, were from the United States, Italy and Spain. Sample material is recorded as cDNA or gDNA derived from T cells, B-cell-depleted T cells, or PBMCs.

Trimming stripped 6 bases from V and 0 bases from J, with 18 bases between. This CDR3 has 17 amino acids. The germline V gene encodes CDR1 MDHEN and CDR2 SYDVKM. This rearrangement joins TRBV28 to TRBJ1-3; tentatively, D is TRBD1 (6 bases). The sample taken for sequencing was peripheral blood. This clonotype originated in a human donor with active COVID-19. The donor label of this sample is uncertain. Written as DNA, the CDR3 is TGTGCCAGCAGCGACGTACTACAGGGCCACTCTGGAAACACCATATATTTT. It is translated as CASSDVLQGHSGNTIYF.